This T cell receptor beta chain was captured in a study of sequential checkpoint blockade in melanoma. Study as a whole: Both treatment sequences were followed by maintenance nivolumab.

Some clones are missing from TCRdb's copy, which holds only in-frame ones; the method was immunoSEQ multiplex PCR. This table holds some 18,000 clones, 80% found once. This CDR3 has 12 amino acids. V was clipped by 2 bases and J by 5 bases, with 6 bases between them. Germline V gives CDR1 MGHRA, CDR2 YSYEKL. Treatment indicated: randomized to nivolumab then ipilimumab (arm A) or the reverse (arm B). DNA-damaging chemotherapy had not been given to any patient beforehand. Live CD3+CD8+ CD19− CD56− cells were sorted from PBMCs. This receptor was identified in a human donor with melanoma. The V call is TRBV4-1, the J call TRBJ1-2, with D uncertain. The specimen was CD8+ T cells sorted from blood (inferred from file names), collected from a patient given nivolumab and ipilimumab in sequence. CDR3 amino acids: CASSQITYGYTF. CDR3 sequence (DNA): TGCGCCAGCAGCCAAATAACTTATGGCTACACCTTC.